A single sample is the source of the 22 T cell receptor beta chains below, sequenced in a study of brain T cells in children with intractable seizures. The method was immunoSEQ multiplex PCR; TCRdb's version includes in-frame clones alone and lacks a portion of them. The sample gives fewer than 150,000 clones, roughly 94% of which show up once; about 3.8% is in the top ten. This specimen consisted of peripheral blood, obtained at surgery. The receptors here all came from a boy under two years old with hemimegalencephaly and intractable seizures.

This chain links TRBV27 with TRBJ2-7; D is perhaps TRBD2 (6 bases). The CDR3 has 14 amino acids. Germline V lookup: CDR1 MNHEY, CDR2 SMNVEV (reference sequence). V was trimmed by 3 bases and J by 5 bases, leaving 14 bases between them. CDR3 DNA sequence: TGTGCCAGCAGTTTCTTAGGGACTGCGGACGAGCAGTACTTC. It encodes CASSFLGTADEQYF.

The CDR3 sequence is CASSQVVASGSTGELFF. Here the CDR3 DNA reads TGTGCCAGCAGCCAAGTGGTGGCTAGCGGGAGCACCGGGGAGCTGTTTTTT. The V and J genes are TRBV3-1 (or the pseudogene TRBV3-2) and TRBJ2-2; 10 bases match TRBD2. In germline, CDR1 is LGHDT, CDR2 YNNKEL (reference sequence). The CDR3 spans 17 residues. V was pared by 1 base and J by 4 bases, with 6 bases of the junction left unmatched.

The CDR3 spells CASSQSDRGRYGYTF. CDR3 bases: TGTGCCAGCAGCCAATCGGACAGGGGGCGCTATGGCTACACCTTC. The J gene is TRBJ1-2, the V gene TRBV16; 11 nucleotides align to TRBD1. The J segment lost 4 bases and the V segment lost 0 bases, leaving 1 base of the junction unmatched. Germline CDR1 reads KGHSY; CDR2 reads FQNENV. The CDR3 totals 15 residues. Filled out from reference TRBV16 and TRBJ1-2, the complete variable domain reads GEEVAQTPKHLVRGEGQKAKLYCAPIKGHSYVFWYQQVLKNEFKFLISFQNENVFDETGMPKERFSAKCLPNSPCSLEIQATKLEDSAVYFCASSQSDRGRYGYTFGSGTRLTVV.

This chain joins TRBV12-3 or TRBV12-4 and TRBJ2-5; D gene unclear. V lost 6 bases, J lost 5 bases, and 10 bases lay in between. This CDR3 region has 12 residues. CDR3 nucleotides: TGTGCCAGCAGCCTAGTAGCTGAGACCCAGTACTTC. Its translation is CASSLVAETQYF.

The gene calls are TRBV2 and TRBJ2-5; maybe TRBD2 (6 bases). The length of the CDR3 is 12 residues. V shed 7 bases and J shed 4 bases, with 10 bases lying between them. Germline loops: CDR1 SNHLY, CDR2 FYNNEI. Here the CDR3 DNA reads TGTGCCAGCAAGACCGGGGGAGAGACCCAGTACTTC. Encoded protein: CASKTGGETQYF.

V gene TRBV2 combines with J gene TRBJ1-1, with D possibly being TRBD1 (5 bases). The CDR3 is 15 residues long. Trimming cost V 7 bases and J 4 bases, with 19 bases left between them. Germline V gene lookup returns CDR1 SNHLY and CDR2 FYNNEI. CDR3: CASTPRGGLGTEAFF. As DNA, the CDR3 is TGTGCCAGCACCCCACGGGGGGGTTTGGGCACTGAAGCTTTCTTT.

This chain joins TRBV19 and TRBJ2-1, with 7 bases matching TRBD1. The length of the CDR3 is 14 residues. Looked up from germline, CDR1 is LNHDA and CDR2 is SQIVND (reference sequence). J lost 3 bases, V lost 7 bases, and 6 bases had no gene match. The CDR3 protein is CASTRQGVYNEQFF. As DNA, the CDR3 is TGTGCCAGTACCCGGCAGGGGGTCTACAATGAGCAGTTCTTC.

The chain is built from TRBV10-3 and TRBJ2-1, with D possibly matching TRBD2 (5 bases). The V end was cut by 9 bases, the J end by 8 bases, with 17 bases between. CDR1 ENHRY and CDR2 SYGVKD come from the germline V gene. CDR3 length equals 13 residues. CDR3 nucleotide sequence: TGTGCCATTTCTGTCCCCCCCGGGGATGAGCAGTTCTTC. It is translated as CAISVPPGDEQFF.

The V and J genes are TRBV7-9 and TRBJ2-3; D is unclear. CDR1 and CDR2 from the germline V gene are SEHNR and FQNEAQ (reference sequence). Between the trimmed V and J ends, which lost 5 bases and 3 bases, there was a span of 0 bases. The CDR3 loop spans 10 amino acids. CDR3 DNA sequence: TGTGCCAGCAGCACAGATACGCAGTATTTT. Its translation: CASSTDTQYF.

The chain is built from TRBV28 and TRBJ2-7, with 13 nucleotides matching TRBD2. V was pared by 4 bases and J by 6 bases, with 12 bases of the junction left unmatched. Germline values: CDR1 MDHEN, CDR2 SYDVKM. The CDR3 runs to 17 residues. For the CDR3, the DNA is TGTGCCAGCAGTTCCCCACAAGGACTAGCGGGAGCCACCGAGCAGTACTTC. Protein product: CASSSPQGLAGATEQYF.

The chain links TRBV7-2 to TRBJ2-1; 7 nucleotides match TRBD2. This CDR3 contains 16 residues. Trimming took 4 bases from V and 0 from J; bases not matched to a gene: 6. Per germline, CDR1 SGHTA and CDR2 FQGNSA. In DNA form, the CDR3 reads TGTGCCAGCAGCTCGGGGGACTACCGCTCCTACAATGAGCAGTTCTTC. Translated, it gives CASSSGDYRSYNEQFF.

The V and J genes are TRBV4-1 and TRBJ1-1, with 7 bases aligning to TRBD1. The CDR3 is 16 amino acids. In germline, CDR1 is MGHRA, CDR2 YSYEKL. The V gene end was trimmed by 3 bases and the J gene end by 5 bases; junction bases not matched to a gene: 12. This chain's CDR3 is CASSHGGTPRGTEAFF. For the CDR3, the DNA is TGCGCCAGCAGCCATGGGGGGACACCCAGGGGGACTGAAGCTTTCTTT.

As DNA, the CDR3 is TGTGCCAGTGACTACAGGGGCGGCTACACCTTC. It is translated as CASDYRGGYTF. The V and J genes are TRBV19 and TRBJ1-2, with 7 bases fitting TRBD1. The germline V gene has CDR1 LNHDA and CDR2 SQIVND (reference sequence). Unmatched junction bases numbered 5, after V lost 8 bases and J lost 8 bases. The CDR3 consists of 11 residues.

The gene calls are TRBV7-9 and TRBJ2-1; no clear D. CDR3 length: 14 amino acids. The germline CDR1 and CDR2 sequences are SEHNR and FQNEAQ (reference sequence). Trimming removed 5 bases from V and 12 bases from J, with 20 bases in between. DNA of the CDR3: TGTGCCAGCAGCCCCTTCCCCCCGCAGAGTCTGCAGTTCTTC. Translation gives CASSPFPPQSLQFF.

This clone was found once. This sequence joins TRBV5-4 and TRBJ1-2; 7 bases are shared with TRBD1. Looked up from germline, CDR1 is SGHNT and CDR2 is YYREEE (reference sequence). J was trimmed by 2 bases and V by 2 bases; bases with no gene match: 9. The CDR3 loop spans 16 amino acids. CDR3: CASSLPGTALNYGYTF. The CDR3 coding sequence is TGTGCCAGCAGCTTACCCGGGACAGCGTTGAACTATGGCTACACCTTC.

The gene calls are TRBV19 and TRBJ2-1; 8 bases map to TRBD2. Germline V gene data show CDR1 as LNHDA and CDR2 as SQIVND (reference sequence). The length of the CDR3 is 17 residues. Trimming cost V 4 bases and J 3 bases; bases outside gene matches: 11. The CDR3 region is CASSRLAPGASYNEQFF. CDR3 in DNA: TGTGCCAGTAGTAGACTAGCGCCGGGAGCTAGCTACAATGAGCAGTTCTTC.

The CDR3 DNA follows: TGTGCCAGCAGCCCGCGACTAGCGGGAGGTTCCAGGCGCACAGATACGCAGTATTTT. This codes for CASSPRLAGGSRRTDTQYF. This sequence joins TRBV7-9 and TRBJ2-3; 13 bases are shared with TRBD2. The length of the CDR3 is 19 residues. V lost 5 bases to trimming and J lost 1 base; unmatched junction nucleotides: 12. The germline V gene has CDR1 SEHNR and CDR2 FQNEAQ (reference sequence).

This chain joins TRBV7-7 and TRBJ1-3; weak D call: TRBD1 (5 bases). The CDR3 consists of 17 residues. Trimming stripped 2 bases from V and 0 bases from J, with 14 bases between. Germline V lookup: CDR1 SSHAT, CDR2 FNYEAQ (reference sequence). CDR3 bases: TGTGCCAGCAGCTTACCTCAGACAGCCCCCTCTGGAAACACCATATATTTT. Amino acid sequence: CASSLPQTAPSGNTIYF.

The rearrangement joins TRBV2 to TRBJ2-7, with TRBD1 identical over 10 bases. Per the germline V gene, CDR1 is SNHLY and CDR2 is FYNNEI. The V segment lost 4 bases and the J segment 7 bases; nucleotides outside the gene matches: 4. The CDR3 contains 13 residues. The CDR3 sequence is CASSGQGAREQYF. The CDR3 bases are TGTGCCAGCAGTGGACAGGGGGCAAGGGAGCAGTACTTC.

J is TRBJ2-2 and V is TRBV6-5; the D is unclear. Germline V lookup: CDR1 MNHEY, CDR2 SVGAGI. This CDR3 spans 16 amino acids. V was trimmed by 2 bases and J by 1 base, leaving 11 bases between them. CDR3: CASSYTPTGNTGELFF. CDR3 DNA: TGTGCCAGCAGTTACACACCCACGGGGAACACCGGGGAGCTGTTTTTT.

This clone was picked up a small number of times. The V call is TRBV27, the J call TRBJ1-2, with D possibly TRBD1 on 5 matching bases. CDR3 size: 12 residues. Looked up from germline, CDR1 is MNHEY and CDR2 is SMNVEV (reference sequence). V shed 8 bases and J shed 6 bases, with 13 bases lying between them. CDR3 nucleotide sequence: TGTGCCAGCCGCAGGGCAGGGAATGGCTACACCTTC. This gives the protein CASRRAGNGYTF.

The sample holds one count of this clone. The chain has TRBV5-6 and TRBJ1-2; tentatively, D is TRBD1 (6 bases). V shed 2 bases and J shed 5 bases, with 19 bases lying between them. Germline values: CDR1 SGHDT, CDR2 YYEEEE. This CDR3 has 16 residues. DNA for the CDR3: TGTGCCAGCAGCTTTTGGATGACAGGCCCCTTTTATGGCTACACCTTC. Amino acids: CASSFWMTGPFYGYTF.